These 30 T cell receptor beta chains came from one sample sequenced in a study of cytomegalovirus exposure and HLA in healthy donors. PCR involved 60 Vbeta and 13 Jbeta primers. Only in-frame clones appear in the TCRdb table, and some are missing; sequencing was by immunoSEQ multiplex PCR. The repertoire shows over 65,000 clones; the top ten hold 1% to 1.4%. Sequenced: PBMCs. Receptors were obtained from a woman aged 25 to 45 in good health and CMV-seronegative.

The chain combines TRBV5-1 with TRBJ2-3, with 9 positions matching TRBD1. With 3 bases clipped from V and 2 bases from J, the junction kept 4 bases outside the gene matches. Germline CDR1 and CDR2: SGHRS and YFSETQ. This CDR3 is 15 amino acids long. CDR3: CASSSGTGITDTQYF. The CDR3 nucleotides read TGCGCCAGCAGCTCCGGGACAGGGATCACAGATACGCAGTATTTT.

Regarding this clone: One end of the junction fails to match germline, which may point to a read error. The sample holds other DNA sequences that translate to the same CDR3. V gene TRBV30 combines with J gene TRBJ1-6, with 9 bases identical to TRBD1. The CDR3 is made up of 14 amino acids. Germline V gene data show CDR1 as GTSNPN and CDR2 as SVGIG (reference sequence). The CDR3 loop reads CAWSDRGGNSPLHF. The CDR3 DNA reads as TGTGCCTGGTCGGACAGGGGCGGGAATTCACCCCTACACTTT.

The chain links TRBV10-2 to TRBJ1-3; the D is unclear. Per the germline V gene, CDR1 is WSHSY and CDR2 is SAAADI. This CDR3 is 16 amino acids long. V shed 6 bases and J shed 0 bases, with 15 bases lying between them. CDR3 sequence (DNA): TGCGCCAGCAGCCCGATGAGGGTCGGCTCTGGAAACACCATATATTTT. It specifies CASSPMRVGSGNTIYF.

The chain combines TRBV10-2 with TRBJ2-7; D not resolved. CDR3 size: 11 residues. The V gene lost 6 bases and the J gene lost 7 bases, with 10 bases spanning the gap. Germline CDR1 WSHSY, CDR2 SAAADI. CDR3 amino acids: CASSTLSEQYF. CDR3 bases: TGCGCCAGCAGCACCCTTAGTGAGCAGTACTTC.

The chain recombines TRBV5-1 with TRBJ1-2, with 9 bases lining up with TRBD1. In germline, CDR1 is SGHRS, CDR2 YFSETQ. J was trimmed by 6 bases and V by 1 base; bases with no gene match: 4. This CDR3 contains 14 residues. This chain's CDR3 is CASSLRQGGDGYTF. In DNA form, the CDR3 reads TGCGCCAGCAGCTTGAGACAGGGGGGCGATGGCTACACCTTC. Combining the CDR3 with reference TRBV5-1 and TRBJ1-2 gives the whole variable domain KAGVTQTPRYLIKTRGQQVTLSCSPISGHRSVSWYQQTPGQGLQFLFEYFSETQRNKGNFPGRFSGRQFSNSRSEMNVSTLELGDSALYLCASSLRQGGDGYTFGSGTRLTVV.

This sequence joins TRBV5-1 and TRBJ2-1, with D perhaps TRBD1 (6 bases). Germline V gene sequence: CDR1 SGHRS, CDR2 YFSETQ. Between the trimmed V and J ends, which lost 4 bases and 4 bases, there was a span of 9 bases. The CDR3 spans 13 residues. CDR3 sequence: CASSPQGYNEQFF. Written as DNA, the CDR3 is TGCGCCAGCAGCCCCCAGGGGTACAATGAGCAGTTCTTC.

This chain connects TRBV30 to TRBJ2-2; D might be TRBD2 (5 bases). Trimming left V 4 bases short and J 3 bases short, with 9 bases between. The germline gives CDR1 GTSNPN, CDR2 SVGIG (reference sequence). CDR3 length: 13 amino acids. The CDR3 DNA is TGTGCCTGGAATAGGGAGCACACCGGGGAGCTGTTTTTT. This sequence encodes CAWNREHTGELFF.

The V call is TRBV19, the J call TRBJ1-1; D not certain. The CDR3 length is 15 residues. The germline V gene encodes CDR1 LNHDA and CDR2 SQIVND (reference sequence). V was trimmed by 5 bases and J by 0 bases, leaving 13 bases between them. CDR3 DNA sequence: TGTGCCAGTAGTCGCCACAGCCAGATGAACACTGAAGCTTTCTTT. This gives the protein CASSRHSQMNTEAFF. The complete variable domain, with remaining parts taken from reference TRBV19 and TRBJ1-1, reads DGGITQSPKYLFRKEGQNVTLSCEQNLNHDAMYWYRQDPGQGLRLIYYSQIVNDFQKGDIAEGYSVSREKKESFPLTVTSAQKNPTAFYLCASSRHSQMNTEAFFGQGTRLTVV.

The chain recombines TRBV11-2 with TRBJ2-5; maybe TRBD2 (6 bases). The CDR3 totals 14 residues. Trimming shortened V by 0 bases and J by 5 bases, and 10 bases separated the two germline ends. The germline V gene encodes CDR1 SGHAT and CDR2 FQNNGV. The CDR3 region has the DNA TGTGCCAGCAGCTTAGAACTAGCAGGGGAGACCCAGTACTTC. The encoded protein is CASSLELAGETQYF.

V and J are TRBV7-6 and TRBJ2-5; 9 bases are shared with TRBD1. V lost 4 bases and J lost 5; bases outside the gene matches: 8. Germline V CDR1 and CDR2: SGHVS, FNYEAQ. The length of the CDR3 is 15 residues. CDR3: CASSSPTGGAETQYF. CDR3 coding DNA: TGTGCCAGCAGCTCGCCAACAGGGGGCGCGGAGACCCAGTACTTC. Together with reference TRBV7-6 and TRBJ2-5, the CDR3 gives the full variable domain: GAGVSQSPRYKVTKRGQDVALRCDPISGHVSLYWYRQALGQGPEFLTYFNYEAQQDKSGLPNDRFSAERPEGSISTLTIQRTEQRDSAMYRCASSSPTGGAETQYFGPGTRLLVL.

This chain connects TRBV29-1 to TRBJ1-4; D is perhaps TRBD1 (6 bases). Trimming cost V 4 bases and J 7 bases, with 13 bases left between them. From germline, CDR1 is SQVTM and CDR2 ANQGSEA. This CDR3 comprises 13 residues. The CDR3 DNA reads as TGCAGCGTTGCCAGGGGTGGAAGTGAAAAACTGTTTTTT. Translation: CSVARGGSEKLFF.

The chain joins TRBV27 to TRBJ2-4; D possibly corresponds to TRBD2 (6 bases). V was pared by 4 bases and J by 8 bases, with 18 bases between. This CDR3 is built from 15 residues. Germline V gene sequence: CDR1 MNHEY, CDR2 SMNVEV (reference sequence). The CDR3 protein is CASSSTRGRRDIQYF. CDR3 sequence (DNA): TGTGCCAGCAGTTCAACTAGAGGGAGGAGGGACATTCAGTACTTC.

The CDR3 loop is CASSLSPGGPNQFF. The CDR3, as DNA: TGTGCCAGCAGCTTATCCCCGGGGGGGCCTAATCAGTTCTTC. V gene TRBV7-6 combines with J gene TRBJ2-1, with 8 bases that match TRBD2. The CDR3 has 14 amino acids. Trimming removed 2 bases from V and 13 bases from J; junction bases left unmatched: 10. Germline-derived CDR1 and CDR2 are SGHVS and FNYEAQ.

This rearrangement joins TRBV4-1 to TRBJ2-7; 9 nucleotides agree with TRBD2. Per the germline V gene, CDR1 is MGHRA and CDR2 is YSYEKL. V trimming: 0 bases; J trimming: 7 bases; junction bases outside the gene matches: 10. The CDR3 runs to 16 residues. The CDR3 DNA sequence: TGCGCCAGCAGCCAAGAGGGCGGACTAGCGTTAGATGAGCAGTACTTC. Translating it yields CASSQEGGLALDEQYF.

The chain combines TRBV2 with TRBJ1-4; a weak D match, TRBD1 (6 bases). Deletions cut 7 bases from V and 8 bases from J, with 23 bases between. Germline V gene sequence: CDR1 SNHLY, CDR2 FYNNEI. The CDR3 loop spans 16 amino acids. The DNA of the CDR3 is TGTGCCAGCAACCCCAGGGCAGGGGCGTTAGGCGAAAAACTGTTTTTT. This codes for CASNPRAGALGEKLFF.

The CDR3 nucleotides read TGTGCCAGCAGTGCGGTGACAGGCAGTGGCACCGGGGAGCTGTTTTTT. Translation gives CASSAVTGSGTGELFF. The genes are TRBV6-1 and TRBJ2-2; weak D call: TRBD1 (6 bases). CDR1 and CDR2 (germline): MNHNS, SASEGT. CDR3 length: 16 residues. Trimming shortened V by 4 bases and J by 4 bases, and 16 bases separated the two germline ends.

The chain's CDR3 is CASSAPGQGRETQYF. The CDR3 DNA reads as TGCGCCAGCAGCGCACCCGGACAGGGTAGGGAGACCCAGTACTTC. The J gene is TRBJ2-5, the V gene TRBV5-1, with 8 bases aligning to TRBD1. CDR1 and CDR2 (germline): SGHRS, YFSETQ. The trim removed 4 bases at V and 5 bases at J, leaving 10 bases unmatched. The CDR3 runs 15 residues.

The chain uses TRBV5-6 and TRBJ2-7; D is perhaps TRBD1 (5 bases). There are 15 residues in the CDR3. CDR1 and CDR2 (germline): SGHDT, YYEEEE. The V gene lost 5 bases and the J gene lost 2 bases, with 17 bases spanning the gap. The CDR3 DNA reads TGTGCCAGCAGTTCCGCCCAGGACAATCCCTACGAGCAGTACTTC. Protein: CASSSAQDNPYEQYF.

V is TRBV19 and J is TRBJ1-2, with 8 bases matching TRBD1. This CDR3 comprises 15 residues. Germline loops: CDR1 LNHDA, CDR2 SQIVND (reference sequence). The V segment lost 5 bases and the J segment 4 bases; nucleotides outside the gene matches: 9. CDR3 in amino acids: CASSEDRGYFYGYTF. The CDR3 nucleotides are TGTGCCAGTAGTGAAGACAGGGGATACTTCTATGGCTACACCTTC.

The rearrangement links TRBV7-9 to TRBJ1-2; TRBD1 matches at 7 bases. CDR3 length equals 13 residues. V was pared by 3 bases and J by 8 bases, with 6 bases of the junction left unmatched. Germline V gives CDR1 SEHNR, CDR2 FQNEAQ (reference sequence). The CDR3 nucleotides are TGTGCCAGCAGCTTGGAACAGGGGCAAGGCTACACCTTC. Translating gives CASSLEQGQGYTF.

The chain recombines TRBV6-1 with TRBJ1-1; tentative D call: TRBD1 (5 bases). V was clipped by 3 bases and J by 3 bases, with 14 bases between them. Germline V gene sequence: CDR1 MNHNS, CDR2 SASEGT. The CDR3 runs 15 residues. CDR3 nucleotide sequence: TGTGCCAGCAGTGAGGCTACGACCAGGGACACTGAAGCTTTCTTT. As protein: CASSEATTRDTEAFF.

The chain links TRBV7-9 to TRBJ1-2; tentative D call: TRBD1 (5 bases). CDR1 is SEHNR, CDR2 FQNEAQ, per germline (reference sequence). Trimming left V 3 bases short and J 5 bases short, with 19 bases between. The CDR3 contains 16 residues. Written as DNA, the CDR3 is TGTGCCAGCAGCTTGGGGGGGACGGGCCTCGGATATGGCTACACCTTC. Translating gives CASSLGGTGLGYGYTF.

The chain joins TRBV29-1 to TRBJ2-3, with D possibly being TRBD1 (5 bases). Germline CDR1 SQVTM, CDR2 ANQGSEA. The V gene lost 4 bases and the J gene lost 1 base, with 15 bases spanning the gap. The CDR3 has 15 amino acids. CDR3 protein: CSVGTGPTRTDTQYF. CDR3 DNA sequence: TGCAGCGTTGGTACAGGACCTACCCGCACAGATACGCAGTATTTT.

This chain joins TRBV4-1 and TRBJ2-7; TRBD1 is a possible D gene (5 bases). V shed 0 bases and J shed 2 bases, with 11 bases lying between them. Looked up from germline, CDR1 is MGHRA and CDR2 is YSYEKL. The CDR3 spans 15 residues. The CDR3 loop reads CASSQEGREAYEQYF. The CDR3 DNA reads TGCGCCAGCAGCCAAGAGGGCAGGGAAGCCTACGAGCAGTACTTC.

The chain links TRBV2 to TRBJ1-1; D is undetermined. Trimming removed 6 bases from V and 5 bases from J, with 16 bases in between. This CDR3 spans 14 amino acids. CDR1 and CDR2 (germline): SNHLY, FYNNEI. CDR3 sequence: CASSPHLGGTEAFF. Written as DNA, the CDR3 is TGTGCCAGCAGCCCCCACCTGGGAGGTACTGAAGCTTTCTTT.

The V and J genes are TRBV7-8 and TRBJ2-3; 8 bases align to TRBD2. The J segment lost 8 bases and the V segment lost 6 bases, leaving 7 bases of the junction unmatched. CDR1 and CDR2 (germline): SGHVS, FQNEAQ. The CDR3 totals 13 residues. CDR3 sequence reads: CASSQRETGTQYF. CDR3 nucleotide sequence: TGTGCCAGCAGTCAGCGGGAGACCGGTACGCAGTATTTT.

The gene calls are TRBV28 and TRBJ1-5; 7 nucleotides align to TRBD1. The germline gives CDR1 MDHEN, CDR2 SYDVKM. CDR3 length equals 14 residues. J was trimmed by 4 bases and V by 6 bases; bases with no gene match: 6. CDR3 sequence reads: CASSHIQGNQPQHF. In nucleotides, the CDR3 is TGTGCCAGCAGCCATATACAGGGGAATCAGCCCCAGCATTTT. Full variable domain (rest looked up from reference TRBV28 and TRBJ1-5): DVKVTQSSRYLVKRTGEKVFLECVQDMDHENMFWYRQDPGLGLRLIYFSYDVKMKEKGDIPEGYSVSREKKERFSLILESASTNQTSMYLCASSHIQGNQPQHFGDGTRLSIL.

V is TRBV18 and J is TRBJ1-2, with 7 bases fitting TRBD1. V lost 4 bases to trimming and J lost 4 bases; unmatched junction nucleotides: 9. Per the germline V gene, CDR1 is KGHSH and CDR2 is LQKENI. The CDR3 totals 15 residues. CDR3 residues: CASSQGQTASYGYTF. For the CDR3, the DNA is TGTGCCAGCTCACAGGGACAGACGGCTAGCTATGGCTACACCTTC.

The genes are TRBV5-1 and TRBJ2-1; 8 nucleotides line up with TRBD2. This CDR3 has 14 amino acids. The germline V gene has CDR1 SGHRS and CDR2 YFSETQ. V was pared by 8 bases and J by 2 bases, with 6 bases of the junction left unmatched. CDR3 loop: CASSSGLTYNEQFF. The DNA of the CDR3 is TGCGCCAGTTCTAGCGGGTTAACCTACAATGAGCAGTTCTTC.

With regard to this clone: Distinct nucleotide sequences in the sample also encode this CDR3. The J gene is TRBJ1-1, the V gene TRBV18; TRBD1 aligns across 7 bases. Germline V gene lookup returns CDR1 KGHSH and CDR2 LQKENI. The ends lost 5 bases at V and 8 bases at J; junction bases unmatched: 2. This CDR3 has 11 amino acids. The CDR3 region has the DNA TGTGCCAGCTCAGGGACAGCGGAAGCTTTCTTT. Residues: CASSGTAEAFF.